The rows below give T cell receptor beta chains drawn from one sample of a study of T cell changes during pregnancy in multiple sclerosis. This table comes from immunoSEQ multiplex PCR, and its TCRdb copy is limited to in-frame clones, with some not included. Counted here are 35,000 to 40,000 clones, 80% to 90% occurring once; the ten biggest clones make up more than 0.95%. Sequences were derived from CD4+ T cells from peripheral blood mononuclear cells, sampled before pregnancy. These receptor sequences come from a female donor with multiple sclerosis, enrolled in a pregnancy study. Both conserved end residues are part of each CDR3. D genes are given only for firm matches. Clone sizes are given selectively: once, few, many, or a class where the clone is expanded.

cdr3_nt: TGTGCCAGCAGCGTTGGGACTAGCGGGGGGATCCAAGAGACCCAGTACTTC
cdr3_aa: CASSVGTSGGIQETQYF
v_call: TRBV9
clone_size: -
d_call: TRBD2
cdr3_length: 17
j_call: TRBJ2-5

cdr3_nt: TGTGCCAGCAGAAATAATCACAGGGACGGGGAGCTGTTTTTT
cdr3_aa: CASRNNHRDGELFF
v_call: TRBV6-5
clone_size: -
d_call: -
cdr3_length: 14
j_call: TRBJ2-2

cdr3_nt: TGTGCCAGCAGCCAATACAGGGGGAGAAACACTGAAGCTTTCTTT
cdr3_aa: CASSQYRGRNTEAFF
v_call: TRBV28
clone_size: -
d_call: TRBD1
cdr3_length: 15
j_call: TRBJ1-1

cdr3_nt: TGTGCCTGGAGCGTCACAGGGGATCAGCCCCAGCATTTT
cdr3_aa: CAWSVTGDQPQHF
v_call: TRBV30
clone_size: few
d_call: TRBD1
cdr3_length: 13
j_call: TRBJ1-5

cdr3_nt: TGTGCCACCTCTTGGGGGGACTATGGCTACACCTTC
cdr3_aa: CATSWGDYGYTF
v_call: TRBV28
clone_size: -
d_call: -
cdr3_length: 12
j_call: TRBJ1-2

cdr3_nt: TGCAGTGCTCCAGACAGCTACGAGCAGTACTTC
cdr3_aa: CSAPDSYEQYF
v_call: TRBV20-1
clone_size: -
d_call: -
cdr3_length: 11
j_call: TRBJ2-7

cdr3_nt: TGTGCCAGCTTACAGAGGGATGCGAACACTGAAGCTTTCTTT
cdr3_aa: CASLQRDANTEAFF
v_call: TRBV18
clone_size: -
d_call: -
cdr3_length: 14
j_call: TRBJ1-1

cdr3_nt: TGTGCCAGCAGCCGGTCCTACGAGCAGTACTTC
cdr3_aa: CASSRSYEQYF
v_call: TRBV5-6
clone_size: few
d_call: -
cdr3_length: 11
j_call: TRBJ2-7

cdr3_nt: TGTGCCAGCAGTGACAGCAAAAAAAAACCCTCCTACGAGCAGTACTTC
cdr3_aa: CASSDSKKKPSYEQYF
v_call: TRBV28
clone_size: -
d_call: -
cdr3_length: 16
j_call: TRBJ2-7

cdr3_nt: TGTGCCAGCAGTTATGCCCTAGCCCAAGAGACCCAGTACTTC
cdr3_aa: CASSYALAQETQYF
v_call: TRBV6-5
clone_size: -
d_call: -
cdr3_length: 14
j_call: TRBJ2-5

cdr3_nt: TGTGCCAGCAGTTTATTGACTGAAGTCCGGATTTACGGCTACACCTTC
cdr3_aa: CASSLLTEVRIYGYTF
v_call: TRBV28
clone_size: -
d_call: -
cdr3_length: 16
j_call: TRBJ1-2

cdr3_nt: TGTGCCAGTAGTATTCACCCAGGGCAGAGAACCGGGGAGCTGTTTTTT
cdr3_aa: CASSIHPGQRTGELFF
v_call: TRBV19
clone_size: -
d_call: -
cdr3_length: 16
j_call: TRBJ2-2

cdr3_nt: TGTGCCAGCAGTTCTATCTACGAGCAGTACTTC
cdr3_aa: CASSSIYEQYF
v_call: TRBV2
clone_size: few
d_call: -
cdr3_length: 11
j_call: TRBJ2-7

cdr3_nt: TGCGCCAGCAGCTTGCAGGGACTAGCGGCTACCTACGAGCAGTACTTC
cdr3_aa: CASSLQGLAATYEQYF
v_call: TRBV5-1
clone_size: -
d_call: TRBD2
cdr3_length: 16
j_call: TRBJ2-7

cdr3_nt: TGTGCCAGCAGCCGGCAGGGGGCTCTCTCCTATAATTCACCCCTCCACTTT
cdr3_aa: CASSRQGALSYNSPLHF
v_call: TRBV27
clone_size: -
d_call: TRBD1
cdr3_length: 17
j_call: TRBJ1-6

cdr3_nt: TGTGCCAGCTCCGCGACAGGGGCGGAACTGTTTTTT
cdr3_aa: CASSATGAELFF
v_call: TRBV18
clone_size: -
d_call: TRBD1
cdr3_length: 12
j_call: TRBJ1-4

cdr3_nt: TGTGCCATCAGTGGCCGGGGAGTAGACACCATATATTTT
cdr3_aa: CAISGRGVDTIYF
v_call: TRBV10-3
clone_size: -
d_call: -
cdr3_length: 13
j_call: TRBJ1-3

cdr3_nt: TGTGCCAGCAGCAGTACACAGGGGGGAGACATTCAGTACTTC
cdr3_aa: CASSSTQGGDIQYF
v_call: TRBV11-2
clone_size: -
d_call: TRBD1
cdr3_length: 14
j_call: TRBJ2-4

cdr3_nt: TGTGCCAGCAGCCAGGGCGATCTGGAGACCCAGTACTTC
cdr3_aa: CASSQGDLETQYF
v_call: TRBV14
clone_size: -
d_call: -
cdr3_length: 13
j_call: TRBJ2-5

cdr3_nt: TGCAGCGTTGGGCTAGCGGGATACGAGCAGTACTTC
cdr3_aa: CSVGLAGYEQYF
v_call: TRBV29-1
clone_size: -
d_call: TRBD2
cdr3_length: 12
j_call: TRBJ2-7

cdr3_nt: TGTGCCAGCAGCCCTGGGAGGGAAAGGATCCCCGGGGAGCTGTTTTTT
cdr3_aa: CASSPGRERIPGELFF
v_call: TRBV7-2
clone_size: -
d_call: TRBD2
cdr3_length: 16
j_call: TRBJ2-2

cdr3_nt: TGTGCCTGGAGTGGACAGGGTGCGAGCGGCTACACCTTC
cdr3_aa: CAWSGQGASGYTF
v_call: TRBV30
clone_size: -
d_call: TRBD1
cdr3_length: 13
j_call: TRBJ1-2

cdr3_nt: TGTGCCAGCAGCTTAAATTTTGCTAGCGGCAGCACAGATACGCAGTATTTT
cdr3_aa: CASSLNFASGSTDTQYF
v_call: TRBV5-6
clone_size: -
d_call: TRBD2
cdr3_length: 17
j_call: TRBJ2-3

cdr3_nt: TGTGCCTGGAGTCCCGGGAATAATGAAAAACTGTTTTTT
cdr3_aa: CAWSPGNNEKLFF
v_call: TRBV30
clone_size: -
d_call: -
cdr3_length: 13
j_call: TRBJ1-4

cdr3_nt: TGTGCCAGTAGTATAACGGCCAGGGCGGGACAGCCCCAGCATTTT
cdr3_aa: CASSITARAGQPQHF
v_call: TRBV19
clone_size: -
d_call: -
cdr3_length: 15
j_call: TRBJ1-5

cdr3_nt: TGTGCCAGCAGTTCCCAGGGAACCAACTATGGCTACACCTTC
cdr3_aa: CASSSQGTNYGYTF
v_call: TRBV28
clone_size: -
d_call: -
cdr3_length: 14
j_call: TRBJ1-2

cdr3_nt: TGTGCCAGTAGGGGACAGGGGCCCCGAGTAGATGGCTACACCTTC
cdr3_aa: CASRGQGPRVDGYTF
v_call: TRBV19
clone_size: -
d_call: TRBD1
cdr3_length: 15
j_call: TRBJ1-2

cdr3_nt: TGTGCCAGCTCACCCAGGGTTACCCATAGCAATCAGCCCCAGCATTTT
cdr3_aa: CASSPRVTHSNQPQHF
v_call: TRBV18
clone_size: -
d_call: -
cdr3_length: 16
j_call: TRBJ1-5

cdr3_nt: TGTGCCAGCAGCTTCGGGGATGTAGGCACTGAAGCTTTCTTT
cdr3_aa: CASSFGDVGTEAFF
v_call: TRBV7-2
clone_size: -
d_call: -
cdr3_length: 14
j_call: TRBJ1-1

cdr3_nt: TGTGCCAGCGGATATTACAGGGGGGAAACAGATACGCAGTATTTT
cdr3_aa: CASGYYRGETDTQYF
v_call: TRBV27
clone_size: -
d_call: TRBD1
cdr3_length: 15
j_call: TRBJ2-3

cdr3_nt: TGTGCCAGCAGCTTTTTGACAGGGGGTAACACAGATACGCAGTATTTT
cdr3_aa: CASSFLTGGNTDTQYF
v_call: TRBV11-2
clone_size: -
d_call: TRBD1
cdr3_length: 16
j_call: TRBJ2-3

cdr3_nt: TGTGCCAGTAGTTCCATAGGGGCAGACAGGATCACAGATACGCAGTATTTT
cdr3_aa: CASSSIGADRITDTQYF
v_call: TRBV19
clone_size: -
d_call: -
cdr3_length: 17
j_call: TRBJ2-3

cdr3_nt: TGCGCCAGCAGCCAAGATCTTGGGACAGGGTCTTACGAGCAGTACTTC
cdr3_aa: CASSQDLGTGSYEQYF
v_call: TRBV4-3
clone_size: -
d_call: TRBD1
cdr3_length: 16
j_call: TRBJ2-7

cdr3_nt: TGTGCCAGCAGCTTAGTAGGGGTTGGAAACACCATATATTTT
cdr3_aa: CASSLVGVGNTIYF
v_call: TRBV7-2
clone_size: -
d_call: -
cdr3_length: 14
j_call: TRBJ1-3

cdr3_nt: TGTGCCAGCAGTTTATTGGGGACTAGCGGGAGTGTAGTGACAGATACGCAGTATTTT
cdr3_aa: CASSLLGTSGSVVTDTQYF
v_call: TRBV27
clone_size: -
d_call: TRBD2
cdr3_length: 19
j_call: TRBJ2-3

cdr3_nt: TGTGCCTGGAGACTCGGGACTAGCGGCTACGAGCAGTACTTC
cdr3_aa: CAWRLGTSGYEQYF
v_call: TRBV30
clone_size: -
d_call: TRBD2
cdr3_length: 14
j_call: TRBJ2-7

cdr3_nt: TGTGCCAGCAGTCCGAGGGGGCAGGGTGAAGCTTTCTTT
cdr3_aa: CASSPRGQGEAFF
v_call: TRBV6-5
clone_size: -
d_call: TRBD1
cdr3_length: 13
j_call: TRBJ1-1

cdr3_nt: TGTGCCAGCAGTGGGGGACTAGCGGGAGTTTACGGAGCTGCAGATACGCAGTATTTT
cdr3_aa: CASSGGLAGVYGAADTQYF
v_call: TRBV28
clone_size: -
d_call: TRBD2
cdr3_length: 19
j_call: TRBJ2-3

cdr3_nt: TGTGCCAGCAGCTTCAAAGGAACTAACGAGCAGTACTTC
cdr3_aa: CASSFKGTNEQYF
v_call: TRBV7-2
clone_size: -
d_call: -
cdr3_length: 13
j_call: TRBJ2-7

cdr3_nt: TGTGCCAGCAGCCATCTCCGTGCGGGAGAACTAGTCCCTGAGCAGTTCTTC
cdr3_aa: CASSHLRAGELVPEQFF
v_call: TRBV14
clone_size: -
d_call: TRBD2
cdr3_length: 17
j_call: TRBJ2-1

cdr3_nt: TGTGCCAGCAGTTACGGACTTTCCGTGGATGAAGCTTTCTTT
cdr3_aa: CASSYGLSVDEAFF
v_call: TRBV6-5
clone_size: -
d_call: -
cdr3_length: 14
j_call: TRBJ1-1

cdr3_nt: TGTGCCAGCAGCGCCTACAGGGGCCAGGGGGAGCAGTACTTC
cdr3_aa: CASSAYRGQGEQYF
v_call: TRBV6-5
clone_size: -
d_call: TRBD1
cdr3_length: 14
j_call: TRBJ2-7

cdr3_nt: TGTGCCAGCAGCTTAGCGGGACTCCAAGAGACCCAGTACTTC
cdr3_aa: CASSLAGLQETQYF
v_call: TRBV7-9
clone_size: -
d_call: -
cdr3_length: 14
j_call: TRBJ2-5